The 6 T cell receptor beta chains below come from one sample, sequenced in a study of breast tumors, draining lymph nodes, adjacent tissues. TCRdb reprocessed the multiplex PCR reads with MiXCR, giving one entry per CDR3 protein. The sample carries approximately 60,000 distinct CDR3 sequences, roughly 57% recorded once. The material sequenced was breast tumor tissue. The origin of the receptors is a female donor with breast cancer. Some clones in this sample may be carry-over from other donors' samples.

This clonotype has ten or more counts. This sequence joins TRBV7-9 and TRBJ2-7; D possibly uses TRBD1 or TRBD2 (7 bases each). Trimming removed 1 base at V and 6 bases at J, with 19 bases between. This CDR3 has 16 residues. Per the germline V gene, CDR1 is SEHNR and CDR2 is FQNEAQ (reference sequence). Here the CDR3 reads CASSLEQGGAGGEQYF. The CDR3 DNA reads TGTGCCAGCAGCTTAGAGCAGGGGGGGGCAGGTGGCGAGCAGTACTTC.

The rearrangement joins TRBV2 to TRBJ2-7, with D hard to call. Germline lookup yields CDR1 SNHLY and CDR2 FYNNEI. The CDR3 length is 12 residues. Trimming cost V 3 bases and J 3 bases, with 6 bases left between them. The CDR3 DNA sequence: TGTGCCAGCAGTGATCAGGACTACGAGCAGTACTTC. The encoded protein is CASSDQDYEQYF.

Worth noting for this clonotype: The conserved final phenylalanine or tryptophan is absent from the CDR3, which likely points to a read error. It is unclear where the CDR3 begins or ends on the DNA, so no DNA is shown, and the CDR3 is as TCRdb lists it. V and J are TRBV3-1 and TRBJ1-4; whether TRBD1, the table's D call, matches the DNA was not checked. Including both end residues, the CDR3 is 17 amino acids long. Per the germline V gene, CDR1 is LGHDT and CDR2 is YNNKEL (reference sequence). Here the CDR3 reads CASSRRDSSSENEKLVL.

This clonotype was recorded once. V gene TRBV2 combines with J gene TRBJ2-2, with D possibly matching TRBD1 (6 bases). The germline V gene encodes CDR1 SNHLY and CDR2 FYNNEI. This CDR3 is built from 17 residues. With 1 base removed from V and 0 bases from J, the gap between germline ends came to 12 bases. CDR3 amino acids: CASSEVGTRSNTGELFF. The CDR3 bases are TGTGCCAGCAGTGAAGTGGGGACAAGATCGAACACCGGGGAGCTGTTTTTT.

The chain combines TRBV29-1 with TRBJ2-5; D is possibly TRBD2 (6 bases). CDR1 is SQVTM, CDR2 ANQGSEA, per germline. There are 12 residues in the CDR3. The V end lost 4 bases, the J end lost 5 bases, and 11 bases lay between the germline ends. This CDR3 is CSVVEGRETQYF. CDR3 nucleotide sequence: TGCAGCGTTGTGGAGGGTAGGGAGACCCAGTACTTC.

Ten or more counts support this clonotype. The rearrangement joins TRBV2 to TRBJ2-1, with TRBD1 matching over 10 bases. From germline, CDR1 is SNHLY and CDR2 FYNNEI. Trimming cost V 6 bases and J 8 bases; bases outside gene matches: 7. The CDR3 spans 14 residues. The CDR3, as DNA: TGTGCCAGCAGACGGGACAGGGGAAGCTATGAGCAGTTCTTC. This encodes CASRRDRGSYEQFF.